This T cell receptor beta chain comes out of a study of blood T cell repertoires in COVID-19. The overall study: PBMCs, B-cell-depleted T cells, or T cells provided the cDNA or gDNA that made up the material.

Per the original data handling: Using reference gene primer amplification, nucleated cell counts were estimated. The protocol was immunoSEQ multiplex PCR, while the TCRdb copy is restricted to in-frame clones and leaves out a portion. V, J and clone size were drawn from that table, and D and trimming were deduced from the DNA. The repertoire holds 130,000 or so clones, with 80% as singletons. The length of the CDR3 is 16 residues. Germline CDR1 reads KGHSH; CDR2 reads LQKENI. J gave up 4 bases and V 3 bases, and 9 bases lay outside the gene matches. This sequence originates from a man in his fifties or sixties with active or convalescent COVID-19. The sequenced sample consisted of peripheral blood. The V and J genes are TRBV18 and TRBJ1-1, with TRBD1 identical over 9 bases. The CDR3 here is CASSPNSGTGTTEAFF. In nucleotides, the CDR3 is TGTGCCAGCTCACCGAATTCCGGGACAGGGACCACTGAAGCTTTCTTT. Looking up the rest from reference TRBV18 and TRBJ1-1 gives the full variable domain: NAGVMQNPRHLVRRRGQEARLRCSPMKGHSHVYWYRQLPEEGLKFMVYLQKENIIDESGMPKERFSAEFPKEGPSILRIQQVVRGDSAAYFCASSPNSGTGTTEAFFGQGTRLTVV.